The 27 T cell receptor beta chains below come from one sample, sequenced in a study of response to subunit inactivated influenza vaccine. Using its own MiXCR run on the RT-PCR reads, TCRdb lists one record per CDR3 protein. The sample contains hundreds of thousands of distinct CDR3 sequences, less than 15% of which appear only once. The sample consisted of PBMCs from blood, taken around two weeks before vaccination. Receptors originate from a man aged 50 to 60 who received an inactivated influenza vaccine.

This clonotype was seen a handful of times. This chain links TRBV29-1 with TRBJ2-3; 7 nucleotides match TRBD2. Losses at the gene ends were 2 bases for V and 6 bases for J; bases not matched to a gene: 5. Per the germline V gene, CDR1 is SQVTM and CDR2 is ANQGSEA. CDR3 length: 13 amino acids. The CDR3 DNA reads TGCAGCGTTGAACCAGCGGGATCGGATACGCAGTATTTT. Amino acid sequence: CSVEPAGSDTQYF.

This clonotype was recorded many times. The chain recombines TRBV9 with TRBJ2-2; D gene uncertain. The CDR3 is 13 residues long. Trimming cost V 2 bases and J 0 bases, with 2 bases left between them. The germline V gene has CDR1 SGDLS and CDR2 YYNGEE. The CDR3 here is CASSVSNTGELFF. In nucleotides, the CDR3 is TGTGCCAGCAGCGTGTCGAACACCGGGGAGCTGTTTTTT.

This clonotype occurred a few times. The J gene is TRBJ2-5, the V gene TRBV5-1; D tentatively fits TRBD1 or TRBD2 (5 bases each). This CDR3 is built from 13 residues. Trimming pared 4 bases from V and 5 bases from J, leaving 12 bases between. CDR1 and CDR2 from the germline V gene are SGHRS and YFSETQ. The CDR3 protein is CASSRAWGETQYF. CDR3 in DNA: TGCGCCAGCAGCCGAGCCTGGGGGGAGACCCAGTACTTC.

The chain links TRBV7-6 to TRBJ2-5; 7 nucleotides align to TRBD2. CDR3 length: 11 amino acids. V was pared by 10 bases and J by 3 bases, with 2 bases of the junction left unmatched. Per germline, CDR1 SGHVS and CDR2 FNYEAQ. In nucleotides, the CDR3 is TGTGCCACACGGGGGGAAGAGACCCAGTACTTC. It translates to CATRGEETQYF.

In its sample, this clonotype was seen a few times. The V call is TRBV12-3 or TRBV12-4, the J call TRBJ1-2, with 7 bases matching TRBD1. V gave up 5 bases and J gave up 4 bases; unmatched junction bases: 7. The CDR3 is made up of 14 amino acids. CDR3 region: CASSPREGAYGYTF. As DNA, the CDR3 is TGTGCCAGCAGTCCCCGAGAGGGGGCCTATGGCTACACCTTC.

The chain employs TRBV5-1 and TRBJ1-1; maybe TRBD1 (6 bases). The germline gives CDR1 SGHRS, CDR2 YFSETQ. V lost 0 bases and J 7 bases, leaving 13 bases between the germline ends. The CDR3 runs 14 residues. The CDR3 is CASSLAKRTVEAFF. Written as DNA, the CDR3 is TGCGCCAGCAGCTTGGCCAAGCGGACAGTTGAAGCTTTCTTT.

The gene calls are TRBV20-1 and TRBJ2-7; 8 positions agree with TRBD1. Trimming at V came to 8 bases and at J to 2 bases, leaving 8 bases not matched to a gene. The CDR3 has 13 amino acids. Germline V gives CDR1 DFQATT, CDR2 SNEGSKA (reference sequence). CDR3 DNA sequence: TGCAGTACGGGTGACAGGGGCCCCTACGAGCAGTACTTC. Translating it yields CSTGDRGPYEQYF.

The V call is TRBV20-1, the J call TRBJ2-1, with 14 bases lining up with TRBD2. Germline CDR1 reads DFQATT; CDR2 reads SNEGSKA (reference sequence). The V segment lost 6 bases and the J segment 0 bases; nucleotides outside the gene matches: 13. The CDR3 spans 19 residues. CDR3 residues: CSADPGTSGRKSSYNEQFF. The CDR3 nucleotides read TGCAGTGCGGACCCCGGGACTAGCGGGAGAAAAAGCTCCTACAATGAGCAGTTCTTC.

This clonotype occurred a few times. This rearrangement joins TRBV6-2 or TRBV6-3 to TRBJ2-3, with D perhaps matching TRBD1 (6 bases). Germline CDR1 MNHEY, CDR2 SVGEGT. This CDR3 spans 18 amino acids. The V and J ends lost 0 bases and 5 bases respectively, with 21 bases between them. In DNA form, the CDR3 reads TGTGCCAGCAGTTACTCGGTCGCGGACAGCCCCCGGGGAGATACGCAGTATTTT. Amino acid sequence: CASSYSVADSPRGDTQYF.

This clonotype was observed a handful of times. The chain couples TRBV12-3 or TRBV12-4 to TRBJ1-2; no definite D call. Trimming took 9 bases from V and 0 from J, leaving 17 bases between them. The CDR3 is 15 residues long. In DNA, the CDR3 is TGTGCCAGTTCTAATGGCGTTCCACCTAACTATGGCTACACCTTC. Protein product: CASSNGVPPNYGYTF.

This clonotype was counted a few times. The chain joins TRBV3-1 to TRBJ2-1; TRBD1 matches at 9 bases. The J segment lost 8 bases and the V segment lost 4 bases, leaving 9 bases of the junction unmatched. This CDR3 contains 15 residues. Germline V gene data show CDR1 as LGHDT and CDR2 as YNNKEL (reference sequence). CDR3 sequence: CASSPSGTGIDEQFF. CDR3 DNA: TGTGCCAGCAGCCCTTCCGGGACAGGGATCGATGAGCAGTTCTTC.

The chain couples TRBV7-2 to TRBJ2-7; TRBD1 is a possible D gene (6 bases). The CDR3 loop spans 14 amino acids. Deletions cut 2 bases from V and 6 bases from J, with 14 bases between. Germline CDR1 reads SGHTA; CDR2 reads FQGNSA. CDR3 in amino acids: CASSLIPGAGEQYF. The CDR3 region has the DNA TGTGCCAGCAGCTTAATTCCAGGGGCTGGCGAGCAGTACTTC.

This clonotype has more than one count but fewer than ten. The V and J genes are TRBV5-1 and TRBJ2-5; TRBD1 matches at 7 bases. CDR3 size: 11 residues. Germline V gene lookup returns CDR1 SGHRS and CDR2 YFSETQ. The CDR3 nucleotides read TGCTCTCTCCGGGACAGAGAGACCCAGTACTTC. The encoded protein is CSLRDRETQYF.

The V and J genes are TRBV20-1 and TRBJ2-1, with D unclear. This CDR3 is 13 amino acids long. V was clipped by 1 base and J by 5 bases, with 9 bases between them. In germline, CDR1 is DFQATT, CDR2 SNEGSKA (reference sequence). This chain's CDR3 is CSARGFGDNEQFF. CDR3 nucleotides: TGCAGTGCTAGAGGCTTTGGAGACAATGAGCAGTTCTTC.

This clonotype was seen ten or more times. V is TRBV7-2 and J is TRBJ2-2, with TRBD2 matching 9 bases. The CDR3 has 14 residues. J gave up 5 bases and V 7 bases, and 5 bases lay outside the gene matches. CDR1 SGHTA and CDR2 FQGNSA come from the germline V gene. CDR3 region: CASKSAGGTGELFF. The DNA of the CDR3 is TGTGCCAGCAAATCGGCGGGGGGGACCGGGGAGCTGTTTTTT.

In this sample, this clonotype turned up many times. The chain joins TRBV11-2 to TRBJ2-1, with 7 bases identical to TRBD1. Trimming took 0 bases from V and 3 from J; bases not matched to a gene: 5. The CDR3 consists of 16 residues. The germline V gene has CDR1 SGHAT and CDR2 FQNNGV. The CDR3 reads CASSLEGQVIYNEQFF. The DNA of the CDR3 is TGTGCCAGCAGCTTAGAAGGACAGGTCATCTACAATGAGCAGTTCTTC.

In this sample, this clonotype turned up a few times. CDR3 bases: TGTGCCAGCAGCTTAGGGACTCCCCCAGATACGCAGTATTTT. Amino acid sequence: CASSLGTPPDTQYF. The chain is built from TRBV5-6 and TRBJ2-3; possibly TRBD2 for D (6 bases). V gave up 2 bases and J gave up 4 bases, with 11 bases separating them. Germline CDR1 reads SGHDT; CDR2 reads YYEEEE. CDR3 size: 14 residues.

The chain uses TRBV19 and TRBJ2-3, with D perhaps assigned TRBD1 or TRBD2 (5 bases each). This CDR3 is 15 amino acids long. The V and J ends lost 5 bases and 2 bases respectively, with 14 bases between them. Germline V CDR1 and CDR2: LNHDA, SQIVND (reference sequence). The CDR3 loop is CASSGTYPATDTQYF. The DNA of the CDR3 is TGTGCCAGTAGTGGGACCTACCCGGCCACAGATACGCAGTATTTT.

The chain carries TRBV2 and TRBJ2-7; tentatively, D is TRBD2 (5 bases). This CDR3 contains 12 residues. Germline assignment: CDR1 SNHLY and CDR2 FYNNEI. With 2 bases removed from V and 4 bases from J, the gap between germline ends came to 6 bases. This CDR3 is CASSESGYEQYF. The CDR3 region has the DNA TGTGCCAGCAGTGAATCGGGGTACGAGCAGTACTTC.

The rearrangement joins TRBV5-5 to TRBJ2-7, with TRBD2 identical over 9 bases. Losses at the gene ends were 4 bases for V and 2 bases for J; bases not matched to a gene: 7. The germline gives CDR1 SGHKS, CDR2 YYEKEE (reference sequence). The CDR3 covers 15 residues. For the CDR3, the DNA is TGTGCCAGCAGCCCTGTGGCTAGCGGGACCTACGAGCAGTACTTC. This translates into CASSPVASGTYEQYF. Variable domain in full (rest from reference TRBV5-5 and TRBJ2-7): DAGVTQSPTHLIKTRGQQVTLRCSPISGHKSVSWYQQVLGQGPQFIFQYYEKEERGRGNFPDRFSARQFPNYSSELNVNALLLGDSALYLCASSPVASGTYEQYFGPGTRLTVT.

The genes are TRBV6-5 and TRBJ2-1, with TRBD1 as a possible D gene (6 bases). V was cut by 5 bases and J by 10 bases, with 12 bases left in between. Per the germline V gene, CDR1 is MNHEY and CDR2 is SVGAGI. This CDR3 spans 12 amino acids. The CDR3 is CASSHTGTEQFF. CDR3 DNA: TGTGCCAGCAGTCATACCGGGACAGAGCAGTTCTTC.

The chain's CDR3 is CASSQPRQGWNEQFF. The CDR3 coding sequence is TGCGCCAGCAGCCAACCTCGACAGGGATGGAATGAGCAGTTCTTC. The chain is built from TRBV4-3 and TRBJ2-1, with TRBD1 matching over 7 bases. There are 15 residues in the CDR3. Germline V CDR1 and CDR2: LGHNA, YSLEER. After removal of 2 bases from V and 7 bases from J, the junction contained 8 bases not matched to a gene.

This clonotype was observed at least ten times. The chain uses TRBV4-2 and TRBJ1-2, with D unresolved. The V gene's germline CDR1 is LGHNA and CDR2 YNFKEQ. V was cut by 1 base and J by 7 bases, with 16 bases left in between. CDR3 length: 15 amino acids. CDR3 region: CASSQVHPTTGGYTF. The CDR3 DNA is TGTGCCAGCAGCCAAGTTCACCCGACAACCGGTGGCTACACCTTC.

This chain joins TRBV7-9 and TRBJ2-3; no definite D call. V lost 4 bases and J 7 bases, leaving 9 bases between the germline ends. The CDR3 contains 12 residues. Germline assignment: CDR1 SEHNR and CDR2 FQNEAQ (reference sequence). This chain's CDR3 is CASSSWSHTQYF. The CDR3 DNA reads as TGTGCCAGCAGCTCCTGGTCCCATACGCAGTATTTT.

This chain connects TRBV10-2 to TRBJ2-7; D is undetermined. V was pared by 8 bases and J by 2 bases, with 16 bases between. This CDR3 has 14 residues. Germline V gene lookup returns CDR1 WSHSY and CDR2 SAAADI. The CDR3 nucleotides read TGCGCCAGCGGCAAAAGGGAAGTTACCTACGAGCAGTACTTC. It specifies CASGKREVTYEQYF.

The sample holds many counts of this clonotype. The rearrangement links TRBV10-3 to TRBJ2-1, with TRBD2 matching over 14 bases. The V and J ends lost 3 bases and 1 base, in that order; junction bases with no gene match: 2. This CDR3 is 17 amino acids long. Germline V gene lookup returns CDR1 ENHRY and CDR2 SYGVKD. The CDR3 DNA reads TGTGCCATCAGTGATTGGACTAGCGGGGGGTCCTACAATGAGCAGTTCTTC. Its translation is CAISDWTSGGSYNEQFF.

The chain is built from TRBV9 and TRBJ2-3; D is undetermined. Per germline, CDR1 SGDLS and CDR2 YYNGEE. V was cut by 4 bases and J by 0 bases, with 12 bases left in between. The CDR3 contains 15 residues. CDR3 DNA sequence: TGTGCCAGCAGCCCAAGGCAGTCTAGCACAGATACGCAGTATTTT. Its translation: CASSPRQSSTDTQYF.